The 22 T cell receptor beta chains below all came from one sample that was sequenced in a study of shared clonotypes between healthy human individuals. Libraries were prepared by immunoSEQ multiplex PCR; TCRdb keeps only in-frame clonotypes and omits some of them. Altogether 800,000 to 1,200,000 clones are present, about 80% being singletons, with the ten largest covering more than 0.5%. Input material: memory CD4+ T cells from PBMCs. Stated subset: CD45RA-negative fraction. The receptors derive from a man aged 18 to 29 in good health. Some clones in this sample may be carry-over from other donors' samples.

The V call is TRBV6-1, the J call TRBJ1-2; maybe TRBD1 (5 bases). The germline V gene has CDR1 MNHNS and CDR2 SASEGT. The CDR3 length is 12 residues. V shed 8 bases and J shed 6 bases, with 13 bases lying between them. The CDR3 nucleotides read TGTGCCAGCGCTTTCGGGACTGATGGCTACACCTTC. The encoded protein is CASAFGTDGYTF.

This clone was counted a single time. This chain connects TRBV2 to TRBJ2-7, with D maybe TRBD2 (6 bases). CDR1 and CDR2 from the germline V gene are SNHLY and FYNNEI. V was clipped by 7 bases and J by 3 bases, with 10 bases between them. The CDR3 consists of 12 residues. The CDR3 sequence: CASTVGGYEQYF. CDR3 DNA: TGTGCCAGCACCGTCGGGGGCTACGAGCAGTACTTC.

The gene calls are TRBV2 and TRBJ1-2; D uncertain. The length of the CDR3 is 16 residues. Germline V gene sequence: CDR1 SNHLY, CDR2 FYNNEI. The V and J ends lost 2 bases and 5 bases respectively, with 18 bases between them. In DNA form, the CDR3 reads TGTGCCAGCAGTGAAAGCCAGATCCTCTTGGATTATGGCTACACCTTC. This translates into CASSESQILLDYGYTF.

J is TRBJ2-7 and V is TRBV10-3; TRBD2 matches 9 bases. CDR3 length equals 14 residues. Trimming at V came to 5 bases and at J to 4 bases, leaving 6 bases not matched to a gene. Germline assignment: CDR1 ENHRY and CDR2 SYGVKD. CDR3 nucleotides: TGTGCCATCAGTCCGACTAGCGGAGGGTACGAGCAGTACTTC. This translates into CAISPTSGGYEQYF.

The CDR3 coding sequence is TGTGCCAGCAGTGGGTCTAGGGATGCTAACTATGGCTACACCTTC. Translating it yields CASSGSRDANYGYTF. The chain carries TRBV2 and TRBJ1-2, with unresolved D. The CDR3 spans 15 residues. Per germline, CDR1 SNHLY and CDR2 FYNNEI. Trimming removed 4 bases from V and 0 bases from J, with 12 bases in between. Using reference TRBV2 and TRBJ1-2 for the parts outside the CDR3, the full variable domain is EPEVTQTPSHQVTQMGQEVILRCVPISNHLYFYWYRQILGQKVEFLVSFYNNEISEKSEIFDDQFSVERPDGSNFTLKIRSTKLEDSAMYFCASSGSRDANYGYTFGSGTRLTVV.

At least ten counts were recorded for this clone. The chain links TRBV7-8 to TRBJ2-3; D tentatively fits TRBD1 or TRBD2 (6 bases each). Looked up from germline, CDR1 is SGHVS and CDR2 is FQNEAQ. The CDR3 length is 12 residues. V lost 5 bases and J 8 bases, leaving 11 bases between the germline ends. CDR3 loop: CASSQGGITQYF. The CDR3 nucleotides read TGTGCCAGCAGCCAAGGGGGGATTACGCAGTATTTT. Complete variable domain (other parts from reference TRBV7-8 and TRBJ2-3): GAGVSQSPRYKVAKRGQDVALRCDPISGHVSLFWYQQALGQGPEFLTYFQNEAQLDKSGLPSDRFFAERPEGSVSTLKIQRTQQEDSAVYLCASSQGGITQYFGPGTRLTVL.

In this sample, this clone turned up a few times. The chain combines TRBV7-8 with TRBJ1-1; 7 positions agree with TRBD1. Trimming at V came to 5 bases and at J to 4 bases, leaving 10 bases not matched to a gene. Germline V gene data show CDR1 as SGHVS and CDR2 as FQNEAQ. CDR3 length equals 15 residues. DNA of the CDR3: TGTGCCAGCAGCAATACCTACAGGGGTGGCACTGAAGCTTTCTTT. Protein sequence: CASSNTYRGGTEAFF.

This clone was observed a handful of times. This chain joins TRBV5-8 and TRBJ2-5; 8 nucleotides match TRBD2. This CDR3 spans 18 amino acids. V was clipped by 2 bases and J by 5 bases; unmatched bases: 17. Germline CDR1 and CDR2: SGHTS and YDEGEE. CDR3 sequence: CASSFPPLSGRNEETQYF. CDR3 nucleotides: TGTGCCAGCAGCTTCCCTCCCCTAAGCGGGAGAAACGAGGAGACCCAGTACTTC.

This clone was observed many times. At the DNA level, this CDR3 is encoded by other sequences in the same sample as well. This rearrangement joins TRBV5-1 to TRBJ1-3, with a possible D match to TRBD1 (6 bases). The CDR3 totals 14 residues. CDR1 and CDR2 from the germline V gene are SGHRS and YFSETQ. The V and J ends lost 1 base and 2 bases respectively, with 7 bases between them. This chain's CDR3 is CASSLWGPGNTIYF. The CDR3 DNA reads TGCGCCAGCAGCTTGTGGGGGCCTGGAAACACCATATATTTT.

The DNA for the CDR3 is TGTGCCAGCAGCAGGGGGACAGAAAACACTGAAGCTTTCTTT. This encodes CASSRGTENTEAFF. The chain has TRBV5-6 and TRBJ1-1; 7 positions match TRBD1. This CDR3 comprises 14 residues. The junction had 5 bases not matched to a gene; V was cut back by 4 bases and J by 2 bases. CDR1 and CDR2 from the germline V gene are SGHDT and YYEEEE.

The chain is built from TRBV7-2 and TRBJ2-5, with TRBD2 identical over 8 bases. The CDR3 totals 11 residues. Germline loops: CDR1 SGHTA, CDR2 FQGNSA. V shed 4 bases and J 11 bases; nucleotides not matched to a gene: 3. For the CDR3, the DNA is TGTGCCAGCAGCTCACGGGGGGGGCAGTACTTC. It specifies CASSSRGGQYF.

The chain joins TRBV11-1 to TRBJ2-7; D may be TRBD2 (6 bases). CDR3 length: 18 amino acids. The germline gives CDR1 SGHAT, CDR2 FQDESV (reference sequence). Trimming took 5 bases from V and 6 from J, leaving 29 bases between them. This CDR3 reads CASSPPLASRTKTCEQYF. CDR3 nucleotides: TGTGCCAGCAGCCCCCCGCTAGCGTCAAGAACCAAGACATGCGAGCAGTACTTC.

This chain connects TRBV7-9 to TRBJ2-7; the match to TRBD1 covers 9 bases. Germline CDR1 reads SEHNR; CDR2 reads FQNEAQ (reference sequence). J gave up 2 bases and V 5 bases, and 4 bases lay outside the gene matches. The CDR3 covers 14 residues. Here the CDR3 DNA reads TGTGCCAGCAGCACCGGGACAGGGACCTACGAGCAGTACTTC. It encodes CASSTGTGTYEQYF.

This clone occurred once. A much larger clone differs from this one at a single base, so this may be a read error. V and J are TRBV10-3 and TRBJ1-5; tentatively, D is TRBD1 (5 bases). The CDR3 loop spans 16 amino acids. V was clipped by 0 bases and J by 5 bases, with 14 bases between them. From germline, CDR1 is ENHRY and CDR2 SYGVKD. CDR3 in amino acids: CAISESGDGYYQPQHF. The CDR3 region has the DNA TGTGCCATCAGTGAGTCGGGGGACGGCTACTATCAGCCCCAGCATTTT.

The V and J genes are TRBV14 and TRBJ1-1; D gene uncertain. CDR3 length: 14 residues. Trimming shortened V by 3 bases and J by 4 bases, and 12 bases separated the two germline ends. Germline-derived CDR1 and CDR2 are SGHDN and FVKESK. CDR3 DNA: TGTGCCAGCAGCCATTACCTCGCTGGCACTGAAGCTTTCTTT. Amino acids: CASSHYLAGTEAFF. Complete variable domain (other parts from reference TRBV14 and TRBJ1-1): EAGVTQFPSHSVIEKGQTVTLRCDPISGHDNLYWYRRVMGKEIKFLLHFVKESKQDESGMPNNRFLAERTGGTYSTLKVQPAELEDSGVYFCASSHYLAGTEAFFGQGTRLTVV.

The rearrangement links TRBV9 to TRBJ1-1; the D is unclear. Germline loops: CDR1 SGDLS, CDR2 YYNGEE. Trimming stripped 3 bases from V and 4 bases from J, with 10 bases between. The CDR3 extends over 13 amino acids. The CDR3 sequence is CASSADIGTEAFF. The CDR3 region has the DNA TGTGCCAGCAGCGCGGATATAGGCACTGAAGCTTTCTTT. The full variable domain, with the rest looked up from reference TRBV9 and TRBJ1-1, is DSGVTQTPKHLITATGQRVTLRCSPRSGDLSVYWYQQSLDQGLQFLIQYYNGEERAKGNILERFSAQQFPDLHSELNLSSLELGDSALYFCASSADIGTEAFFGQGTRLTVV.

This clone was counted a few times. CDR3 sequence reads: CASRGNTEAFF. The CDR3 bases are TGTGCCAGTAGGGGAAACACTGAAGCTTTCTTT. The chain carries TRBV7-9 and TRBJ1-1; TRBD1 is a possible D gene (5 bases). CDR3 size: 11 residues. Trimming shortened V by 9 bases and J by 2 bases, and 7 bases separated the two germline ends. Germline CDR1 and CDR2: SEHNR and FQNEAQ (reference sequence). Based on the CDR3 plus reference TRBV7-9 and TRBJ1-1, the full variable domain is DTGVSQNPRHKITKRGQNVTFRCDPISEHNRLYWYRQTLGQGPEFLTYFQNEAQLEKSRLLSDRFSAERPKGSFSTLEIQRTEQGDSAMYLCASRGNTEAFFGQGTRLTVV.

The V gene is TRBV28, the J gene TRBJ2-3, with 7 bases lining up with TRBD2. The V gene's germline CDR1 is MDHEN and CDR2 SYDVKM. The CDR3 runs 16 residues. Losses at the gene ends were 4 bases for V and 2 bases for J; bases not matched to a gene: 9. The CDR3 loop reads CASSSKRGSATDTQYF. CDR3 DNA: TGTGCCAGCAGTTCTAAACGCGGGAGCGCCACAGATACGCAGTATTTT. The full variable domain, rest sourced from reference TRBV28 and TRBJ2-3, is DVKVTQSSRYLVKRTGEKVFLECVQDMDHENMFWYRQDPGLGLRLIYFSYDVKMKEKGDIPEGYSVSREKKERFSLILESASTNQTSMYLCASSSKRGSATDTQYFGPGTRLTVL.

This chain connects TRBV11-3 to TRBJ1-2; D is ambiguous. Deletions cut 1 base from V and 4 bases from J, with 13 bases between. The CDR3 is 15 amino acids. Germline assignment: CDR1 SGHNT and CDR2 YENEEA. The CDR3: CASSLVPPQPYGYTF. DNA of the CDR3: TGTGCCAGCAGCTTAGTCCCTCCACAACCCTATGGCTACACCTTC.

The chain uses TRBV9 and TRBJ2-1; the D gene is possibly TRBD2 (5 bases). This CDR3 is built from 17 residues. Germline-derived CDR1 and CDR2 are SGDLS and YYNGEE. Trimming shortened V by 3 bases and J by 0 bases, and 16 bases separated the two germline ends. The CDR3 sequence: CASSAASGTYSYNEQFF. Here the CDR3 DNA reads TGTGCCAGCAGCGCCGCGAGCGGAACGTACTCCTACAATGAGCAGTTCTTC.

V gene TRBV15 combines with J gene TRBJ2-3; D is unclear. CDR1 and CDR2 (germline): LNHNV, YYDKDF (reference sequence). Trimming stripped 0 bases from V and 6 bases from J, with 7 bases between. The length of the CDR3 is 13 residues. The DNA for the CDR3 is TGTGCCACCAGCAGAGATCCTGTGGATACGCAGTATTTT. Encoded protein: CATSRDPVDTQYF.

The chain carries TRBV18 and TRBJ2-3; the D is unclear. V was shortened by 3 bases and J by 6 bases, with 13 bases between the two germline ends. This CDR3 has 14 amino acids. Germline-derived CDR1 and CDR2 are KGHSH and LQKENI. CDR3 in amino acids: CASSPPTVYDTQYF. The DNA for the CDR3 is TGTGCCAGCTCACCTCCGACGGTTTACGATACGCAGTATTTT. The full variable domain, with the rest looked up from reference TRBV18 and TRBJ2-3, is NAGVMQNPRHLVRRRGQEARLRCSPMKGHSHVYWYRQLPEEGLKFMVYLQKENIIDESGMPKERFSAEFPKEGPSILRIQQVVRGDSAAYFCASSPPTVYDTQYFGPGTRLTVL.